The following is a T cell receptor (beta chain) sequence with its context. This sample was included in a study of tumor-infiltrating lymphocytes in localized non-small cell lung cancer. Overall study: Several tumor histologies, both smoking statuses, and some post-neoadjuvant chemotherapy samples were included. Each patient gave resected tumor and non-adjacent uninvolved lung tissue.

Measured with immunoSEQ multiplex PCR; TCRdb has only the in-frame clones, and not every one. The table includes around 15,000 clones, 80% detected once. With 0 bases clipped from V and 5 bases from J, the junction kept 5 bases outside the gene matches. CDR3 length: 15 residues. The germline gives CDR1 LNHNV, CDR2 YYDKDF (reference sequence). Sample: uninvolved lung tissue not adjacent to the tumor. The source is a human donor with non-small cell lung cancer. V is TRBV15 and J is TRBJ1-1, with 8 bases identical to TRBD1. CDR3 sequence: CATSRDQGARTEAFF. As DNA, the CDR3 is TGTGCCACCAGCAGAGATCAGGGGGCTCGTACTGAAGCTTTCTTT.